This T cell receptor (beta chain) was observed in a study of CXCR3-negative and CXCR3-positive naive CD8 T cells. Sorts that each held more than 250,000 cells were run in triplicate for every CD8+ T cell subset. Study results and caveats: TRB CDR3 properties were used to infer TCR strength, and surface CD5 was comparable between naive subsets. Memory, not naive, CXCR3-negative and CXCR3-positive cells differed in TRBV-TRBJ usage.

Germline assignment: CDR1 MNHEY and CDR2 SMNVEV (reference sequence). The CDR3 totals 15 residues. All TRB cDNA libraries came from 5' RACE performed with UMI labels. TCRdb reprocessed the 5' RACE reads, keeping one entry per CDR3 protein, no DNA. The table lists over 35,000 distinct CDR3 sequences. Of note for this clonotype: The target antigen is unknown.

This clonotype was obtained from a human donor in good health. Some clones in this sample may be carry-over from other donors' samples. This sequence joins TRBV27 and TRBJ2-5; TCRdb proposes TRBD2, but this gene call is untestable without DNA. Sequenced: memory CD8+ T cells from blood. The CDR3 protein is CASSLAGPLKETQYF.